A selection of T cell receptor beta chains follows, all from one sample in a study of tumor-infiltrating lymphocytes in primary liver carcinoma. TCRdb reanalysed the multiplex PCR reads using MiXCR and keeps one entry per CDR3 protein. Of roughly 330,000 distinct CDR3 sequences detected, almost 65% appear once; the ten largest clones hold 5.5% to 8%. Input material: peripheral blood. Receptor source: a man between 35 and 55 years old with primary liver carcinoma and hepatitis B virus infection. CDR3s include the opening cysteine and the closing phenylalanine or tryptophan. Fields, in order: V gene, CDR3 protein.

>TRBV6-6
CASSFNGGNTKVFF
>TRBV11-2
CASGLELYTDTQRF
>TRBV11-2
CASILGGPSNEQFF
>TRBV6-2/TRBV6-3
CASSPGGRLNQPQQF
>TRBV13
CASSLGGTNEQFF
>TRBV10-2
CASKQPEGPYEQYF
>TRBV4-1
CASNQDYRDYGYTF
>TRBV10-2
CASSDLFGGIGNQPQHF
>TRBV11-3
CASSLNRGTGVNGQFF
>TRBV29-1
CSVDDSTDTQYF
>TRBV28
CASSFSPLWEQYF
>TRBV6-5
CASNYSRGANYGYTF
>TRBV11-3
CASSIDSKRGTDTQYF
>TRBV9
CASSVGTSVLEQFF
>TRBV11-3
CASSPGCLSYNEQFF
>TRBV29-1
CSSAGPRGETQYF
>TRBV11-2
CASSPLRTHHF
>TRBV6-5
CASSLQAGGDEQLF
>TRBV4-1
CASSLAERGWNEQFF
>TRBV30
CAWGVGLAGGNEQFF
>TRBV11-2
CASSFERNQREIQYF
>TRBV6-4
CASSDYPGIYTQYF
>TRBV11-2
CASSWRQAPSYRTDTQYF
>TRBV11-2
CASSSTLSGHGGTQYF
>TRBV7-9
CASSQTGDTSYGYTF
>TRBV5-4
CASSPGTPGDTEAFF
>TRBV11-2
CVSSFLDRTYEQYF
>TRBV11-3
CASSFREDEQFF
>TRBV11-2
CAGSLGGARSSYNEQFF
>TRBV10-3
CVSSWGEKTQYF
>TRBV11-1
CASSLTGGRLGETEAFF
>TRBV6-5
CAIMRTESSYNEQFF
>TRBV5-5
CASSFGLDTQYF
>TRBV11-2
CASNQDRARSGTDTHYF
>TRBV6-6
CASSRDSTDTQYF
>TRBV11-2
CTSSLFLSSGRAVDTQYF
>TRBV7-9
CASSFGGWTDTQYF
>TRBV4-3
CASIQELSGGGANALTF
>TRBV11-1
CASCSTSGTSYEQYF
>TRBV11-2
CASSLVRITYEQYF
>TRBV28
CASRLFQEQFF
>TRBV5-4
CASSLYTSGSYEQFF
>TRBV6-6
CASRQGGSYEQYF
>TRBV12-3/TRBV12-4
CARSLAPQNTEAFF